This TCR beta chain is drawn from a study of cytomegalovirus exposure and HLA in healthy donors. Study-wide results and caveats: Most TCR sequences showed up rarely, but some public TCRs showed up in many donors. A later analysis reportedly found that, within productive TCRs, an Asian-associated ancestry cluster had fewer N-insertions than the mean observed across the roughly 700 donors. Researchers reportedly found TCR beta sequences accurately predicted most subjects' HLA-A and HLA-B alleles.

Comments on this clone: Its antigen is undetermined.

V was clipped by 4 bases and J by 4 bases; unmatched bases: 13. The CDR3 loop spans 18 amino acids. Per germline, CDR1 SGHRS and CDR2 YFSETQ. PCR employed 60 Vbeta and 13 Jbeta primers. Assay: immunoSEQ multiplex PCR; the TCRdb copy retains only in-frame clones and omits some. Of about 120,000 clones listed, around four fifths are singletons. Sequencing was performed on PBMCs. The clonotype comes from a woman aged 55-75 years in good health and CMV-seropositive. The chain uses TRBV5-1 and TRBJ2-7; 14 nucleotides align to TRBD2. CDR3 nucleotide sequence: TGCGCCAGCAGCGCGGGGACTAGCGGGAGAGCGCGGGGGTACGAGCAGTACTTC. Encoded protein: CASSAGTSGRARGYEQYF.